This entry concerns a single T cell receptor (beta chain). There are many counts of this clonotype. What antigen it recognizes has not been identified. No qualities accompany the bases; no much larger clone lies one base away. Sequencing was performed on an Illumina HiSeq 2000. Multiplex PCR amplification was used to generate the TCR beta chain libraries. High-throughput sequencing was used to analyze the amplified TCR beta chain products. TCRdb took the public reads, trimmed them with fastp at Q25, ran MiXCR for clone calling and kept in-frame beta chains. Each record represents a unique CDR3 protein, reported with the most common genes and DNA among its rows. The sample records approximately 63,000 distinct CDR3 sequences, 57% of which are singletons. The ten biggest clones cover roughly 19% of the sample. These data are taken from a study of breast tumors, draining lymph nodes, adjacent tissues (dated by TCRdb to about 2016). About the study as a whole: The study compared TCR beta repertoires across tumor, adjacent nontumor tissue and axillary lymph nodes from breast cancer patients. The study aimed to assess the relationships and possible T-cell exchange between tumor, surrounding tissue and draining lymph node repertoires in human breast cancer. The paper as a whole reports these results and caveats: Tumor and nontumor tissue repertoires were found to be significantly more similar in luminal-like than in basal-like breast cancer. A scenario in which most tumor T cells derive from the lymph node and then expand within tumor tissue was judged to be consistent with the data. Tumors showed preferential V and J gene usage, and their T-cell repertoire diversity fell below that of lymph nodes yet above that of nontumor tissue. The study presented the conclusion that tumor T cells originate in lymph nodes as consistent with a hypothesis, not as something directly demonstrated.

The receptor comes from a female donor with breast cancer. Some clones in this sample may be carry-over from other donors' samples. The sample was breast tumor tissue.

The sequenced DNA is TGTGCCAGCAGTTTCGCGTCTAGCGGGGGGCCCTTGACCCAGTACTTC. Translated, it reads CASSFASSGGPLTQYF. The chain is made from TRBV12-3 or TRBV12-4 and TRBJ2-5, with 11 junctional bases fitting TRBD2. The CDR3 numbers 16 residues from cysteine through phenylalanine. Of the read, only the CDR3 DNA is kept; its 48 bases are in frame from base 1. V lost 3 bases and J lost 7 bases, and the count of bases not matched to a germline gene is 10.